The T cell receptor (beta chain) under discussion was sequenced for a study of vaccination effects on CD4 cells after COVID-19. The wider study: Participants completed two doses of the BNT162b2 or mRNA-1273 vaccine.

TCRdb's table, derived via immunoSEQ multiplex PCR, lists solely in-frame clones and lacks some. The data hold roughly 70,000 clones, with around 70% observed a single time. After removal of 6 bases from V and 5 bases from J, the junction contained 1 base not matched to a gene. The CDR3 is 12 amino acids. Germline V CDR1 and CDR2: ENHRY, SYGVKD. With regard to this clone: Its antigen is unidentified.

Ahead of sequencing, the ViraFEST assay grew antigen-specific CD4+ T cells using viral peptide pools. After roughly 10 days in culture, the CD4+ T cells were isolated. The person was diagnosed with PCR-confirmed SARS-CoV-2 infection between March and December 2020. Pooled HIV-1 Nef peptides were the negative control culture. This clonotype was obtained from a human donor who had a prior SARS-CoV-2 infection. The rearrangement joins TRBV10-3 to TRBJ2-3, with 8 bases identical to TRBD2. Sequenced here: CD4+ T cells from PBMCs cultured with HIV peptides, sampled before COVID-19 vaccination. The subset is: HIV-1 Nef peptide pool negative control/reference culture. DNA of the CDR3: TGTGCCATCAGCCTAGCGGGAGATACGCAGTATTTT. It encodes CAISLAGDTQYF.